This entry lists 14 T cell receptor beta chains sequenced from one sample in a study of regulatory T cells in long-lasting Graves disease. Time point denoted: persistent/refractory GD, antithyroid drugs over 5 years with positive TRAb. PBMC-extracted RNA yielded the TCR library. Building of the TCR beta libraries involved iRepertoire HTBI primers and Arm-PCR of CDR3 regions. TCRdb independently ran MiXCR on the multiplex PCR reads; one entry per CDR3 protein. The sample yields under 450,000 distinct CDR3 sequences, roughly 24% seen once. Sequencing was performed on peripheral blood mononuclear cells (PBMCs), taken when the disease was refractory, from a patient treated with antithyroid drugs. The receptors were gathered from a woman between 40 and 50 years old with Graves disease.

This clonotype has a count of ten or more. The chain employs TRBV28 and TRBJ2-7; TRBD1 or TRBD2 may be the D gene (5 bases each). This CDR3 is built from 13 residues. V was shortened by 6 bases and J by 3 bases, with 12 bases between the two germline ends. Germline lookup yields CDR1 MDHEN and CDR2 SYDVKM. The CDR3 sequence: CASRAGTVYEQYF. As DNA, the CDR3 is TGTGCCAGCAGGGCTGGGACCGTCTACGAGCAGTACTTC.

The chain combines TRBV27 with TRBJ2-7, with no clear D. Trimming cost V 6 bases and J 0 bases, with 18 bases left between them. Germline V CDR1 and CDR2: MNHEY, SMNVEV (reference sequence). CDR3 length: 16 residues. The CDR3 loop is CASRTPSRTNSYEQYF. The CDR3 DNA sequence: TGTGCCAGCAGGACCCCCAGTAGGACGAACTCCTACGAGCAGTACTTC.

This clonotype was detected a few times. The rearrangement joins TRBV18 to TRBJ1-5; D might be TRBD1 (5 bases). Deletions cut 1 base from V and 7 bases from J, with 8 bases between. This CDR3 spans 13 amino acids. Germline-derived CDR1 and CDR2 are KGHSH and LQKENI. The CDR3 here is CASSPLREQPQHF. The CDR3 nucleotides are TGTGCCAGCTCACCACTCAGGGAACAGCCCCAGCATTTT.

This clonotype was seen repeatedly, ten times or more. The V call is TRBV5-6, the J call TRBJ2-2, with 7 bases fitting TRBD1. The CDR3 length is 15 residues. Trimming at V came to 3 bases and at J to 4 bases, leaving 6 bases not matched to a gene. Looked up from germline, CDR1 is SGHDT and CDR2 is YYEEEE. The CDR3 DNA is TGTGCCAGCAGCTACTGGACAGGTCTCACCGGGGAGCTGTTTTTT. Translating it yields CASSYWTGLTGELFF.

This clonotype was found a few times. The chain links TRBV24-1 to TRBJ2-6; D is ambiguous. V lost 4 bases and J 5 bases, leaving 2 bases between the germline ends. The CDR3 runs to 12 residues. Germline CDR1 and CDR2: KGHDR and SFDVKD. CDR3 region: CATSDRANVLTF. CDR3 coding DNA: TGTGCCACCAGTGACAGGGCCAACGTCCTGACTTTC.

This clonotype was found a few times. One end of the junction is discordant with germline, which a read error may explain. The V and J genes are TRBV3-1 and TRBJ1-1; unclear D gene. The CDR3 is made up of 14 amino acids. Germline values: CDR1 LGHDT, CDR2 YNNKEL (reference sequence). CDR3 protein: CTSSHFSRNTEAFF. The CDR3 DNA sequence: TGTACCAGCAGCCATTTCTCCCGGAACACTGAAGCTTTCTTT.

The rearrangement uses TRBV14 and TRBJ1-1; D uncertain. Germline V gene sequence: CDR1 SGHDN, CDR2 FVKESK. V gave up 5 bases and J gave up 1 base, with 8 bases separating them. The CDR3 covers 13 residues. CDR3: CASSGGANTEAFF. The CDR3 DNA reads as TGTGCCAGCAGCGGAGGAGCGAACACTGAAGCTTTCTTT.

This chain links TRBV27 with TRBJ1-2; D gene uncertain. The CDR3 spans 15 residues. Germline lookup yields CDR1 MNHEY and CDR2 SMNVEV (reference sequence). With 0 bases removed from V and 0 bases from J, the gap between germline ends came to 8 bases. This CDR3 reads CASSLSILANYGYTF. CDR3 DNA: TGTGCCAGCAGTTTATCGATCTTGGCTAACTATGGCTACACCTTC.

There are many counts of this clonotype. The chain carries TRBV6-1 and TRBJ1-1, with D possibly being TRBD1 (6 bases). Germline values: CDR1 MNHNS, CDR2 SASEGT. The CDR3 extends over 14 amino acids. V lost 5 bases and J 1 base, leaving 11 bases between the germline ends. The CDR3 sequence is CASSRGAGNTEAFF. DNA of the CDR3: TGTGCCAGCAGTCGGGGGGCAGGGAACACTGAAGCTTTCTTT.

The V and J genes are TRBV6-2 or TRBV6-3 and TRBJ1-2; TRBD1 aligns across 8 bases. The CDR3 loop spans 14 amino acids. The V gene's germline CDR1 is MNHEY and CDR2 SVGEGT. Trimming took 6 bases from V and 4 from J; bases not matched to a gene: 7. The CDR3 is CASRRGQVGYGYTF. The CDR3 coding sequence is TGTGCCAGCAGGAGGGGACAGGTGGGCTATGGCTACACCTTC.

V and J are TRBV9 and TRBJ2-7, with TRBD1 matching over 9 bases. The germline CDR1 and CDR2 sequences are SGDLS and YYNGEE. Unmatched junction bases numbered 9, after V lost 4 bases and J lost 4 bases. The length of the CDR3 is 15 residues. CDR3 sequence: CASSPARTGVYEQYF. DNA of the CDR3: TGTGCCAGCAGCCCCGCCCGGACAGGGGTTTACGAGCAGTACTTC.

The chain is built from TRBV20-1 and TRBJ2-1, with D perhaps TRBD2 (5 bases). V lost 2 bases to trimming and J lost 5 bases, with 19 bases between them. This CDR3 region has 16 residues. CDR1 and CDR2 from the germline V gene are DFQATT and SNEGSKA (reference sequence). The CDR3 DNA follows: TGCAGTGCTAGATTCGCCGTGAGGGTTCGGAACAATGAGCAGTTCTTC. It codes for CSARFAVRVRNNEQFF.

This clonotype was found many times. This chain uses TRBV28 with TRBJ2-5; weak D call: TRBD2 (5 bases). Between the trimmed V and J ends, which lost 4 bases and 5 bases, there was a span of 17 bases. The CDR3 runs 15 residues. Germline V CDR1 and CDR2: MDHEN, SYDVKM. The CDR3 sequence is CASSSTAGPGETQYF. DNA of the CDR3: TGTGCCAGCAGTTCAACAGCCGGGCCGGGGGAGACCCAGTACTTC.

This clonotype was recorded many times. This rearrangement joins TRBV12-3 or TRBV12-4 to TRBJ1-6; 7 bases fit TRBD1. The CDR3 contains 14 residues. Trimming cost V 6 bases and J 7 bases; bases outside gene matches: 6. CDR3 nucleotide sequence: TGTGCCAGCAGCCTACAGGGGTCCAATTCACCCCTCCACTTT. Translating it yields CASSLQGSNSPLHF.